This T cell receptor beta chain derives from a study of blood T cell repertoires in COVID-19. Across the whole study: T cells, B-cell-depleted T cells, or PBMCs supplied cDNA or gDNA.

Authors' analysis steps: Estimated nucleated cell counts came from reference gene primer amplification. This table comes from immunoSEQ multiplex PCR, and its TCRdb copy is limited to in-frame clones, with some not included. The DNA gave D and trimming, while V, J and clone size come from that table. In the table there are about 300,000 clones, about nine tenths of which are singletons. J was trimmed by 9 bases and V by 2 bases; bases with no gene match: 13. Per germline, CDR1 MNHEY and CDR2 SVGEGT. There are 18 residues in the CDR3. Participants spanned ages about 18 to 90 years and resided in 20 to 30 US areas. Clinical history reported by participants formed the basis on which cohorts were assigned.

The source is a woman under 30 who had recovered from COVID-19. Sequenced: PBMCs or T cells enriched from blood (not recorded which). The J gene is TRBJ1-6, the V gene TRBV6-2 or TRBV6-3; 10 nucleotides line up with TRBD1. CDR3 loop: CASSYRGRTGGFGSPLHF. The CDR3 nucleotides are TGTGCCAGCAGTTACAGAGGTCGGACAGGGGGTTTCGGTTCACCCCTCCACTTT.